The 25 T cell receptor beta chains given below trace back to one sample, sequenced in a study of cytomegalovirus exposure and HLA in healthy donors. PCR primers comprised 60 Vbeta and 13 Jbeta primers. Sequenced by immunoSEQ multiplex PCR; TCRdb stores in-frame clones only, minus some. The table has tens of thousands of clones, 75% to 85% seen once; the top ten hold 15% to 20%. Sequencing was carried out using PBMCs. These TCRs come from a man aged 65 to 85 in good health and CMV-seropositive.

The gene calls are TRBV19 and TRBJ2-1; perhaps TRBD2 as D (6 bases). Germline CDR1 reads LNHDA; CDR2 reads SQIVND (reference sequence). The CDR3 runs 11 residues. The ends were cut back, 10 bases at V and 4 bases at J, with 8 bases in the middle. The CDR3 sequence: CATRDYNEQFF. The CDR3, as DNA: TGTGCCACGCGGGATTACAATGAGCAGTTCTTC. Variable domain in full (rest from reference TRBV19 and TRBJ2-1): DGGITQSPKYLFRKEGQNVTLSCEQNLNHDAMYWYRQDPGQGLRLIYYSQIVNDFQKGDIAEGYSVSREKKESFPLTVTSAQKNPTAFYLCATRDYNEQFFGPGTRLTVL.

This clone has only a few counts. The chain joins TRBV2 to TRBJ2-7; 8 bases align to TRBD2. Trimming at V came to 6 bases and at J to 0 bases, leaving 4 bases not matched to a gene. Germline V lookup: CDR1 SNHLY, CDR2 FYNNEI. CDR3 length: 14 amino acids. The CDR3 region is CASRERGISYEQYF. CDR3 coding DNA: TGTGCCAGCAGGGAGCGGGGGATCTCCTACGAGCAGTACTTC.

The V and J genes are TRBV10-2 and TRBJ2-3; D may be TRBD2 (6 bases). Germline V lookup: CDR1 WSHSY, CDR2 SAAADI. CDR3 length equals 16 residues. With 3 bases removed from V and 0 bases from J, the gap between germline ends came to 13 bases. The CDR3 region has the DNA TGCGCCAGCAGTGATACTCGGGGGTTCAGCACAGATACGCAGTATTTT. Translated: CASSDTRGFSTDTQYF.

The CDR3 DNA is TGTGCCAGCAGTTTATACCAGGGAGAGACCCAGTACTTC. Translation: CASSLYQGETQYF. The chain joins TRBV27 to TRBJ2-5, with D tentatively TRBD1 (5 bases). V was shortened by 1 base and J by 4 bases, with 7 bases between the two germline ends. CDR3 length equals 13 residues. Germline values: CDR1 MNHEY, CDR2 SMNVEV (reference sequence).

The chain has TRBV12-5 and TRBJ1-5; the match to TRBD1 covers 7 bases. V was clipped by 6 bases and J by 0 bases; unmatched bases: 8. Germline CDR1 and CDR2: LGHNT and FRNRAP. The CDR3 totals 16 residues. CDR3 region: CASGTTDRDSNQPQHF. DNA for the CDR3: TGTGCTAGTGGAACTACCGACAGGGATAGCAATCAGCCCCAGCATTTT.

The J gene is TRBJ1-2, the V gene TRBV13, with a possible D match to TRBD1 (5 bases). V lost 1 base to trimming and J lost 6 bases, with 6 bases between them. Germline values: CDR1 PRHDT, CDR2 FYEKMQ (reference sequence). This CDR3 has 12 residues. The CDR3 sequence: CASSLVGDGYTF. CDR3 DNA: TGTGCCAGCAGCTTAGTAGGGGATGGCTACACCTTC.

This chain connects TRBV10-3 to TRBJ1-3; D remains unclear. V was clipped by 8 bases and J by 0 bases, with 8 bases between them. Per germline, CDR1 ENHRY and CDR2 SYGVKD. The CDR3 runs to 13 residues. As DNA, the CDR3 is TGTGCCATCGGAGGCGGCTCTGGAAACACCATATATTTT. This gives the protein CAIGGGSGNTIYF.

As regards this clone: Other DNA sequences in the sample encode the same CDR3. The V and J genes are TRBV9 and TRBJ2-7; 11 bases agree with TRBD1. V was clipped by 4 bases and J by 4 bases; unmatched bases: 4. Germline assignment: CDR1 SGDLS and CDR2 YYNGEE. The CDR3 loop spans 14 amino acids. The CDR3 sequence is CASSPRDRGYEQYF. CDR3 DNA sequence: TGTGCCAGCAGCCCCCGGGACAGGGGGTACGAGCAGTACTTC.

The chain links TRBV11-2 to TRBJ2-7; D gene unclear. Germline CDR1 SGHAT, CDR2 FQNNGV. This CDR3 has 13 residues. V shed 3 bases and J shed 3 bases, with 9 bases lying between them. As DNA, the CDR3 is TGTGCCAGCAGCTTGGCTTCGATCTACGAGCAGTACTTC. Amino acid sequence: CASSLASIYEQYF.

The chain combines TRBV28 with TRBJ2-7; 10 bases align to TRBD1. Per the germline V gene, CDR1 is MDHEN and CDR2 is SYDVKM. The CDR3 has 17 amino acids. J lost 3 bases, V lost 4 bases, and 12 bases had no gene match. CDR3 amino acids: CASSSRQGTGAIYEQYF. The CDR3 DNA is TGTGCCAGCAGTTCCAGGCAAGGGACAGGGGCCATCTACGAGCAGTACTTC.

The J gene is TRBJ2-5, the V gene TRBV5-1; D is unclear. Per the germline V gene, CDR1 is SGHRS and CDR2 is YFSETQ. The V and J ends lost 0 bases and 0 bases respectively, with 9 bases between them. This CDR3 has 15 amino acids. As DNA, the CDR3 is TGCGCCAGCAGCTTGGTAGCTTACTACCAAGAGACCCAGTACTTC. Translating gives CASSLVAYYQETQYF. Combining the CDR3 with reference TRBV5-1 and TRBJ2-5 gives the whole variable domain KAGVTQTPRYLIKTRGQQVTLSCSPISGHRSVSWYQQTPGQGLQFLFEYFSETQRNKGNFPGRFSGRQFSNSRSEMNVSTLELGDSALYLCASSLVAYYQETQYFGPGTRLLVL.

The chain has TRBV5-1 and TRBJ2-3; 9 positions agree with TRBD2. CDR3 size: 17 residues. CDR1 is SGHRS and CDR2 is YFSETQ in the germline V gene. With V trimmed by 4 bases and J by 5 bases, 14 bases remained unmatched. CDR3: CASSLMGSGSPRDTQYF. In DNA, the CDR3 is TGCGCCAGCAGCCTTATGGGTAGCGGGAGTCCCAGAGATACGCAGTATTTT.

This rearrangement joins TRBV28 to TRBJ1-1, with TRBD1 matching over 7 bases. CDR3 length equals 11 residues. V gave up 4 bases and J gave up 8 bases; unmatched junction bases: 1. CDR1 is MDHEN, CDR2 SYDVKM, per germline. The CDR3 DNA reads as TGTGCCAGCAGTTGGGACAGAGAAGCTTTCTTT. The encoded protein is CASSWDREAFF.

The V gene is TRBV5-6, the J gene TRBJ2-1; D unresolved. The CDR3 covers 11 residues. The germline V gene encodes CDR1 SGHDT and CDR2 YYEEEE. V lost 0 bases and J 8 bases, leaving 3 bases between the germline ends. CDR3 nucleotide sequence: TGTGCCAGCAGCTTGGCAGATGAGCAGTTCTTC. Translation: CASSLADEQFF.

The rearrangement links TRBV7-3 to TRBJ2-1, with 10 positions matching TRBD2. Trimming removed 5 bases from V and 2 bases from J; junction bases left unmatched: 3. This CDR3 spans 15 amino acids. CDR1 is SGHTA and CDR2 is FQGTGA in the germline V gene. The CDR3 region is CASSRTSGPYNEQFF. Written as DNA, the CDR3 is TGTGCCAGCAGCAGGACTAGCGGCCCCTACAATGAGCAGTTCTTC.

The chain is built from TRBV7-8 and TRBJ2-1; 9 nucleotides match TRBD1. Germline values: CDR1 SGHVS, CDR2 FQNEAQ. CDR3 length: 15 residues. With V trimmed by 4 bases and J by 3 bases, 4 bases remained unmatched. CDR3 nucleotide sequence: TGTGCCAGCAGCTCCGGACAGGGGTACTACAATGAGCAGTTCTTC. It encodes CASSSGQGYYNEQFF.

The chain carries TRBV18 and TRBJ1-4; 8 bases line up with TRBD1. Trimming removed 3 bases from V and 10 bases from J; junction bases left unmatched: 7. Per the germline V gene, CDR1 is KGHSH and CDR2 is LQKENI. The CDR3 is 14 amino acids. The CDR3 loop is CASSPGQGFGKLFF. The CDR3 DNA sequence: TGTGCCAGCTCACCTGGACAGGGTTTCGGAAAACTGTTTTTT.

The CDR3 DNA reads as TGTGCCAGCAGCTTAGGTCCGCTAGCGAACAATGAGCAGTTCTTC. It codes for CASSLGPLANNEQFF. V usage is TRBV7-6 and J usage is TRBJ2-1; D possibly corresponds to TRBD2 (6 bases). Between the trimmed V and J ends, which lost 1 base and 5 bases, there was a span of 12 bases. The CDR3 contains 15 residues. Germline values: CDR1 SGHVS, CDR2 FNYEAQ.

The chain has TRBV28 and TRBJ1-1; 7 nucleotides match TRBD1. CDR3 size: 15 residues. V was pared by 3 bases and J by 1 base, with 5 bases of the junction left unmatched. CDR1 is MDHEN, CDR2 SYDVKM, per germline. CDR3 in amino acids: CASSLRQGRNTEAFF. The CDR3 region has the DNA TGTGCCAGCAGTTTGAGACAGGGACGGAACACTGAAGCTTTCTTT.

This chain links TRBV7-3 with TRBJ1-2; D unclear. With 1 base removed from V and 0 bases from J, the gap between germline ends came to 3 bases. The CDR3 spans 13 residues. The germline CDR1 and CDR2 sequences are SGHTA and FQGTGA. CDR3 protein: CASSLRANYGYTF. The CDR3 region has the DNA TGTGCCAGCAGCTTAAGAGCTAACTATGGCTACACCTTC.

The chain uses TRBV10-3 and TRBJ2-7, with D perhaps TRBD2 (6 bases). V lost 3 bases and J lost 2, with 8 bases in between. This CDR3 region has 13 residues. Germline assignment: CDR1 ENHRY and CDR2 SYGVKD. CDR3 coding DNA: TGTGCCATCAGTGACGGGGGAGCCTACGAGCAGTACTTC. This translates into CAISDGGAYEQYF.

This clone was seen only once. The rearrangement links TRBV30 to TRBJ2-7; TRBD2 aligns across 12 bases. CDR1 and CDR2 (germline): GTSNPN, SVGIG (reference sequence). The trim removed 5 bases at V and 7 bases at J, leaving 9 bases unmatched. There are 14 residues in the CDR3. The CDR3 protein is CAWALAGGPREQYF. CDR3 nucleotides: TGTGCCTGGGCGCTAGCGGGAGGGCCGAGGGAGCAGTACTTC.

The chain combines TRBV29-1 with TRBJ1-2; TRBD1 matches 10 bases. Germline trimming cut 7 bases from V and 2 bases from J; bases unmatched to any gene: 16. In germline, CDR1 is SQVTM, CDR2 ANQGSEA. The CDR3 contains 17 residues. CDR3 region: CSAGLRDRGGGNYGYTF. DNA for the CDR3: TGCAGCGCCGGACTCCGGGACAGGGGAGGAGGGAACTATGGCTACACCTTC.

The V gene is TRBV7-9, the J gene TRBJ2-7; tentative D call: TRBD1 (5 bases). With 5 bases removed from V and 6 bases from J, the gap between germline ends came to 14 bases. Germline V lookup: CDR1 SEHNR, CDR2 FQNEAQ (reference sequence). CDR3 size: 13 residues. The CDR3 loop reads CASSPGAWVEQYF. In DNA, the CDR3 is TGTGCCAGCAGCCCTGGGGCCTGGGTCGAGCAGTACTTC.

This chain uses TRBV29-1 with TRBJ1-5; TRBD1 aligns across 10 bases. Germline V gene data show CDR1 as SQVTM and CDR2 as ANQGSEA. V was pared by 4 bases and J by 4 bases, with 7 bases of the junction left unmatched. The CDR3 covers 15 residues. The CDR3 region is CSVGSGTGENQPQHF. In nucleotides, the CDR3 is TGCAGCGTTGGTTCAGGGACAGGGGAAAATCAGCCCCAGCATTTT.